The T cell receptor beta chain under discussion was sequenced for a study of OX40 agonist ivuxolimab in advanced cancers. CDR1 is SSHAT and CDR2 is FNYEAQ in the germline V gene (reference sequence). CDR3 length: 14 amino acids. Study observations and caveats: The investigators did not determine what antigen specificity the expanded peripheral T cells had. There were, on average, more expanded clones in CD8+ T cells than in CD4+. Clonal expansion by week 6 occurred in CD4+ and CD8+ blood T cells (at 0.1 to 3.0 mg/kg).

In the case of this clone: What it binds is unknown. At one boundary the junction diverges from the germline segment, which might be a read error.

Sequencing used immunoSEQ multiplex PCR; TCRdb keeps in-frame clones, though not all of them. The profile covers tens of thousands of clones, with around 92% appearing a single time and roughly 9% taken by the ten largest. The receptor was isolated from an adult with an advanced solid tumor such as melanoma, head and neck, liver or kidney cancer. The material was CD4+ or CD8+ T cells sorted from blood, obtained in a trial of the OX40 agonist ivuxolimab. This chain connects TRBV7-7 to TRBJ2-7; 8 bases fit TRBD1. CDR3 amino acids: CASSPTGEGGEQYF. CDR3 coding DNA: TGTGCTAGCAGCCCGACAGGGGAAGGGGGCGAGCAGTACTTC.